This T cell receptor beta chain was identified in a study of T cells expressing NK-cell markers. Study context: Sorted CD3+CD56+NKG2C+, CD3+CD56+NKG2C- and CD3+CD56-NKG2C+ T cells supplied TCR beta repertoires. The sequencing cohort of eight donors included seven HCMV-seropositive individuals and one seronegative individual.

Germline V lookup: CDR1 MNHNS, CDR2 SASEGT. The CDR3 is 14 residues long. For this clonotype: Its matching antigen is unknown.

Points from the study as a whole: Among a handful of donors, these clonotypes also ranked first in the CD3+CD56-NKG2C+ fraction.

What made the TCR beta cDNA was 5'RACE template switching with UMIs. For each CDR3 protein, TCRdb gives one entry from its re-call of the 5' RACE reads, without DNA. The sample is made up of roughly 350,000 distinct CDR3 sequences, and the top ten hold around 5.3% of it. This receptor was obtained from a man aged 18-70 years in good health. Input material: blood T cells: a sorted CD56 or NKG2C T cell subset, CD4+ or CD8+ T cells, or bulk PBMC T cells (not recorded which). This rearrangement joins TRBV6-1 to TRBJ2-7; lacking DNA, the TRBD2 call made by TCRdb goes unchecked. This CDR3 is CASRGDGPWGEQYF.